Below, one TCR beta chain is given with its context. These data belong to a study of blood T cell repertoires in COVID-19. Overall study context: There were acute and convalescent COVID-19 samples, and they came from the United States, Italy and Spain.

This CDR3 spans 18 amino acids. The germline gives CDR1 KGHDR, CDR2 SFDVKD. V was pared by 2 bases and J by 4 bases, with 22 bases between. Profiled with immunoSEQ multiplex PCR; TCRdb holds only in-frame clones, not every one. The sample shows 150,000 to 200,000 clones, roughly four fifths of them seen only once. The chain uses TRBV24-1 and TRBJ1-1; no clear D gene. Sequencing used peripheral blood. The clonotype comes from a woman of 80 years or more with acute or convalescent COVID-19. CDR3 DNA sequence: TGTGCCACCAGTGATTCGGCAGGCGATACCGAGATGGGCACTGAAGCTTTCTTT. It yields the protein CATSDSAGDTEMGTEAFF.